This TCR beta chain was recorded in a study of T cell clones after liver transplantation. The study's findings and limits: Migration into the graft, not deletion, may explain lost graft donor-reactive T cells.

With respect to this clone: Its antigen is not known.

Profiling relied on immunoSEQ multiplex PCR, and the TCRdb table lists in-frame clones only, not all of them. The table shows about 120,000 clones, with about nine tenths occurring only once. Source: CD4+ T cells from blood, taken 12 months after liver transplant. The TCR sequence derives from a human patient who received a liver transplant. Some of the T cells may derive from the graft donor.

This CDR3 is CASSSLLQTGYTF. The CDR3 bases are TGTGCCAGCAGTTCCCTACTTCAGACAGGGTACACCTTC. This chain links TRBV28 with TRBJ1-2; 7 nucleotides align to TRBD1. Unmatched junction bases numbered 10, after V lost 4 bases and J lost 11 bases. CDR1 and CDR2 (germline): MDHEN, SYDVKM. The CDR3 runs 13 residues.